The entry below gives a single T cell receptor (beta chain) sequence along with its context. The sample belongs to a study of blood T cell repertoires in COVID-19. About the study: Acute and convalescent COVID-19 specimens originated in the United States, Italy and Spain. PBMCs, B-cell-depleted T cells, or T cells provided the cDNA or gDNA that made up the material.

The CDR3 consists of 15 residues. In germline, CDR1 is SGDLS, CDR2 YYNGEE. V shed 0 bases and J 4 bases; nucleotides not matched to a gene: 6. Original data processing: Estimated nucleated cell counts came from reference gene primer amplification. Data came from immunoSEQ multiplex PCR; TCRdb stores just in-frame clones and leaves some out. V and J calls and clone size are those listed in that table; D and trimming were worked out from the DNA. Altogether roughly 17,000 clones are present, approximately 86% being singletons, with the ten largest covering roughly 14%. The sequence was obtained from a human donor in a cohort sampled during active COVID-19. The V call is TRBV9, the J call TRBJ2-7; 8 positions agree with TRBD1. The sequencing input was peripheral blood. The CDR3 reads CASSVGGRGQYEQYF. The CDR3 nucleotides are TGTGCCAGCAGCGTAGGGGGCAGGGGGCAGTACGAGCAGTACTTC. The entire variable domain, with the rest obtained from reference TRBV9 and TRBJ2-7, is as follows: DSGVTQTPKHLITATGQRVTLRCSPRSGDLSVYWYQQSLDQGLQFLIQYYNGEERAKGNILERFSAQQFPDLHSELNLSSLELGDSALYFCASSVGGRGQYEQYFGPGTRLTVT.